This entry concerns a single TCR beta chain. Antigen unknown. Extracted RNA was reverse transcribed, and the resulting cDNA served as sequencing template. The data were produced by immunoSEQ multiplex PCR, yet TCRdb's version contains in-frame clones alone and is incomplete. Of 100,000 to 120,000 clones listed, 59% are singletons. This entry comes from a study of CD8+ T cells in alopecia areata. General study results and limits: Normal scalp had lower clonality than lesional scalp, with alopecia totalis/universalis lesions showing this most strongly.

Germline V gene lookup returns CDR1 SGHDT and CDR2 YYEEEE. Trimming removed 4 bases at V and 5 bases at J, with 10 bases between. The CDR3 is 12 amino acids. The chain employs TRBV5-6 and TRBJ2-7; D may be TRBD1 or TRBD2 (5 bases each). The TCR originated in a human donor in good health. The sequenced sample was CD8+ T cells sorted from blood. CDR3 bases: TGTGCCAGCAGCCCCGGGACCAACGAGCAGTACTTC. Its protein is CASSPGTNEQYF.